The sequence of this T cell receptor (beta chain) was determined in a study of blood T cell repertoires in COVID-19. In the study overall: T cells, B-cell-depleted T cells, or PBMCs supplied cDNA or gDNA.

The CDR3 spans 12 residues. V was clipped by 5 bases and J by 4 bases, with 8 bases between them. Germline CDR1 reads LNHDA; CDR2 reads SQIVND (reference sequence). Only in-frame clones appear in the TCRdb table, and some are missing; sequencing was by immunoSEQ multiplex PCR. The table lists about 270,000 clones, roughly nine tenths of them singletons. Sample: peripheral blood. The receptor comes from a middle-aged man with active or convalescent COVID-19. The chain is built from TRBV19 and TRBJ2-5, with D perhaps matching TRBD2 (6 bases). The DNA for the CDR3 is TGTGCCAGTAGTGCGGGGCGAGAGACCCAGTACTTC. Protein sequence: CASSAGRETQYF.